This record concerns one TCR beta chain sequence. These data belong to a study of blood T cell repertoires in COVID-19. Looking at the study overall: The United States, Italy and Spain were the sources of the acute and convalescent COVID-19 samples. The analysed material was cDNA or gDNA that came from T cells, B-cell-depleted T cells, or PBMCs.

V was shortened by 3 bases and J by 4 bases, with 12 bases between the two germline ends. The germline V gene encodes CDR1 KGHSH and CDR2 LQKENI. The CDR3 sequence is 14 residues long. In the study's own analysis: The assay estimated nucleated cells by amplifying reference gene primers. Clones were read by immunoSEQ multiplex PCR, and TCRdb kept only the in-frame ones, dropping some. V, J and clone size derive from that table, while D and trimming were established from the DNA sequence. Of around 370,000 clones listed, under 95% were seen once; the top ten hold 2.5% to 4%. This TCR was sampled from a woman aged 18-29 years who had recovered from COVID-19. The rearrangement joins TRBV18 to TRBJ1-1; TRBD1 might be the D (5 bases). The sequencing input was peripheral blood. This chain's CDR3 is CASSPKAGGTEAFF. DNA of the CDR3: TGTGCCAGCTCACCGAAGGCCGGGGGCACTGAAGCTTTCTTT.